Shown below are 15 T cell receptor beta chains from a single sample sequenced in a study of T cell repertoires in cytomegalovirus infection. From the reads, TCRdb called clonotypes with MiXCR, one entry per CDR3 protein. The sample carries approximately 1,000,000 distinct CDR3 sequences, around 30% recorded once. These receptors are not linked to any known antigen. Here the sequenced sample was cultured CD8+ T cells from PBMCs, taken from culture after CMV antigen stimulation. The receptor set was obtained from a human donor in good health (CMV status not recorded). Some clones in this sample may be carry-over from other donors' samples.

This clonotype was detected a few times. The J gene is TRBJ1-1, the V gene TRBV4-1; the D is unclear. The CDR3 loop spans 15 amino acids. Germline-derived CDR1 and CDR2 are MGHRA and YSYEKL. Trimming removed 4 bases at V and 0 bases at J, with 12 bases between. CDR3: CASSRGDGMNTEAFF. The CDR3 nucleotides are TGCGCCAGCAGCCGAGGCGACGGGATGAACACTGAAGCTTTCTTT.

This clonotype was counted ten times or more. V usage is TRBV7-8 and J usage is TRBJ2-4; 11 positions agree with TRBD2. The CDR3 is made up of 17 amino acids. V trimming: 5 bases; J trimming: 1 base; junction bases outside the gene matches: 7. The V gene's germline CDR1 is SGHVS and CDR2 FQNEAQ. The CDR3: CASSVDIAGGAKNIQYF. CDR3 nucleotide sequence: TGTGCCAGCAGCGTTGATATAGCGGGGGGGGCCAAAAACATTCAGTACTTC.

This clonotype came up many times. The chain is built from TRBV7-2 and TRBJ2-7; a weak D match, TRBD2 (5 bases). The CDR3 is made up of 14 amino acids. Looked up from germline, CDR1 is SGHTA and CDR2 is FQGNSA. V was clipped by 5 bases and J by 3 bases, with 14 bases between them. The CDR3 nucleotides read TGTGCCAGCAGCCCCAGACTTGAGGGCTACGAGCAGTACTTC. This translates into CASSPRLEGYEQYF.

This clonotype was counted only a few times. V is TRBV12-3 or TRBV12-4 and J is TRBJ2-1; a weak D match, TRBD1 (5 bases). With 0 bases removed from V and 5 bases from J, the gap between germline ends came to 14 bases. The CDR3 spans 16 residues. CDR3 nucleotide sequence: TGTGCCAGCAGTTTAGCCCTCCGACAGCAGGACAATGAGCAGTTCTTC. Its translation is CASSLALRQQDNEQFF.

This clonotype has a handful of counts. The chain carries TRBV18 and TRBJ1-1, with D possibly being TRBD1 (5 bases). The CDR3 length is 16 residues. In germline, CDR1 is KGHSH, CDR2 LQKENI. V was pared by 3 bases and J by 1 base, with 15 bases between. The CDR3 is CASSPEVFGGNTEAFF. The CDR3 nucleotides read TGTGCCAGCTCACCGGAGGTATTCGGGGGGAACACTGAAGCTTTCTTT.

This chain joins TRBV27 and TRBJ2-3, with D perhaps assigned TRBD1 or TRBD2 (6 bases each). CDR3 size: 19 residues. Per the germline V gene, CDR1 is MNHEY and CDR2 is SMNVEV (reference sequence). V was trimmed by 6 bases and J by 1 base, leaving 26 bases between them. This chain's CDR3 is CASSPTGDTGARGTDTQYF. CDR3 nucleotides: TGTGCCAGCAGCCCCACGGGGGATACGGGGGCTCGGGGCACAGATACGCAGTATTTT.

A single count supports this clonotype. The CDR3 sequence: CSARTGQENTGELFF. In DNA form, the CDR3 reads TGCAGTGCTAGGACGGGACAGGAAAACACCGGGGAGCTGTTTTTT. The rearrangement uses TRBV20-1 and TRBJ2-2; TRBD1 matches 8 bases. The ends lost 3 bases at V and 2 bases at J; junction bases unmatched: 5. CDR1 and CDR2 (germline): DFQATT, SNEGSKA (reference sequence). CDR3 length: 15 residues.

As for this clonotype: At one boundary the junction diverges from the germline segment, which might be a read error. This rearrangement joins TRBV6-2 or TRBV6-3 to TRBJ2-1; 9 positions agree with TRBD2. CDR3 length: 15 residues. In germline, CDR1 is MNHEY, CDR2 SVGEGT. For the CDR3, the DNA is TGTGCCAGCAGTTACAGTAGCGGGGGCCACAATGAGCAGTTGTTC. Amino acids: CASSYSSGGHNEQLF.

This clonotype was found many times. The CDR3 spells CASSSGNTYNEQFF. The DNA for the CDR3 is TGTGCCAGTAGTAGTGGAAATACATACAATGAGCAGTTCTTC. The chain uses TRBV19 and TRBJ2-1; no clear D. CDR1 is LNHDA, CDR2 SQIVND, per germline (reference sequence). The CDR3 sequence is 14 residues long. Trimming took off 4 bases at V and 4 bases at J, with 11 bases between the two ends. The variable domain in full, with the rest retrieved from reference TRBV19 and TRBJ2-1, is DGGITQSPKYLFRKEGQNVTLSCEQNLNHDAMYWYRQDPGQGLRLIYYSQIVNDFQKGDIAEGYSVSREKKESFPLTVTSAQKNPTAFYLCASSSGNTYNEQFFGPGTRLTVL.

This chain connects TRBV27 to TRBJ2-1, with a tentative D call TRBD1 (5 bases). CDR1 MNHEY and CDR2 SMNVEV come from the germline V gene (reference sequence). Trimming removed 1 base at V and 2 bases at J, with 9 bases between. CDR3 length equals 15 residues. CDR3 sequence reads: CASSLFRDPYNEQFF. The CDR3 DNA reads TGTGCCAGCAGTTTATTCAGGGATCCCTACAATGAGCAGTTCTTC.

This clonotype was observed a handful of times. This chain joins TRBV5-6 and TRBJ2-7; 7 bases match TRBD1. Trimming removed 1 base from V and 4 bases from J; junction bases left unmatched: 2. This CDR3 is 13 amino acids long. Germline assignment: CDR1 SGHDT and CDR2 YYEEEE. CDR3 DNA: TGTGCCAGCAGCTTGCCGGGACAGTACGAGCAGTACGTC. As protein: CASSLPGQYEQYV.

This clonotype has a handful of counts. The rearrangement uses TRBV9 and TRBJ2-5; TRBD2 matches 8 bases. CDR1 SGDLS and CDR2 YYNGEE come from the germline V gene. The V gene end was trimmed by 4 bases and the J gene end by 0 bases; junction bases not matched to a gene: 11. This CDR3 region has 17 residues. The CDR3: CASSPTMIAGHQETQYF. The DNA of the CDR3 is TGTGCCAGCAGCCCAACCATGATAGCGGGGCACCAAGAGACCCAGTACTTC.

The chain employs TRBV6-5 and TRBJ2-2, with unresolved D. Trimming shortened V by 2 bases and J by 4 bases, and 8 bases separated the two germline ends. Germline CDR1 reads MNHEY; CDR2 reads SVGAGI. CDR3 length equals 14 residues. CDR3 nucleotides: TGTGCCAGCAGTTACCCGCCAGGCACCGGGGAGCTGTTTTTT. This translates into CASSYPPGTGELFF.

This chain links TRBV5-1 with TRBJ1-1; 8 positions match TRBD1. The CDR3 length is 14 residues. The J segment lost 5 bases and the V segment lost 2 bases, leaving 5 bases of the junction unmatched. Germline V gene sequence: CDR1 SGHRS, CDR2 YFSETQ. CDR3 region: CASSFTGGKTEAFF. Written as DNA, the CDR3 is TGCGCCAGCAGCTTTACAGGGGGAAAAACTGAAGCTTTCTTT.

This clonotype was detected a few times. In DNA, the CDR3 is TGTGCCAGTCCGGGACAAAGAAACACTGAAGCTTTCTTT. It encodes CASPGQRNTEAFF. J is TRBJ1-1 and V is TRBV2, with D perhaps matching TRBD1 (6 bases). V lost 9 bases and J lost 2, with 13 bases in between. The germline V gene has CDR1 SNHLY and CDR2 FYNNEI. The CDR3 has 13 residues.